This is a list of T cell receptor beta chains from one sample in a study of T-cell reconstitution after alpha-beta-depleted transplantation in children. MiXCR was run by TCRdb on the PCR reads, yielding one entry per CDR3 protein. The sample comprises 670,000 or so distinct CDR3 sequences, around 13% of which are singletons, and 0.79% rests with the top ten. Specimen: PBMCs, collected before TCRalphabeta/CD19-depleted stem cell transplant. Source of these receptors: a girl aged 2 to 9 with congenital amegakaryocytic thrombocytopenia, due to receive a stem cell transplant. Each CDR3 is given with its conserved first and last residue. A D gene is named only where the DNA matches it firmly. Clone size appears in some rows only: once, few, many, or a class for an expanded clone.

V	size	J	D	CDR3	DNA
TRBV7-2	once	TRBJ2-7	TRBD2	CASSLRAGGGYEQYF	TGTGCCAGCAGCTTACGAGCGGGAGGCGGTTACGAGCAGTACTTC
TRBV12-3/TRBV12-4	many	TRBJ2-3	NA	CASSLQLVRGTDTQYF	TGTGCCAGCAGTTTACAGCTGGTGAGGGGCACAGATACGCAGTATTTT
TRBV3-1	many	TRBJ2-5	NA	CASSQDRPQETQYF	TGTGCCAGCAGCCAAGACAGACCCCAAGAGACCCAGTACTTC
TRBV4-1	NA	TRBJ2-1	NA	CASSQDPSGLGNEQFF	TGCGCCAGCAGCCAAGATCCAAGCGGACTGGGGAATGAGCAGTTCTTC
TRBV20-1	NA	TRBJ1-5	NA	CSAKVAWGFNQPQHF	TGCAGTGCCAAAGTGGCCTGGGGCTTCAATCAGCCCCAGCATTTT
TRBV5-1	many	TRBJ2-2	TRBD2	CASSSDSGRAHTGELFF	TGCGCCAGCAGCTCCGATAGCGGGAGGGCCCACACCGGGGAGCTGTTTTTT
TRBV7-3	NA	TRBJ2-3	TRBD2	CASSEIAGSLDTQCF	TGTGCCAGCAGCGAGATAGCGGGTTCCTTAGATACGCAGTGTTTT
TRBV20-1	many	TRBJ2-4	NA	CSASSQEINIQYF	TGCAGTGCTAGTTCTCAGGAAATAAACATTCAGTACTTC
TRBV12-3/TRBV12-4	NA	TRBJ2-7	NA	CASRQSGGAWAYEQYF	TGTGCCAGCCGTCAATCCGGGGGCGCCTGGGCCTACGAGCAGTACTTC
TRBV5-1	NA	TRBJ2-1	TRBD2	CASSLGASGGDEQFF	TGCGCCAGCAGCTTGGGAGCTAGCGGGGGTGATGAGCAGTTCTTC
TRBV5-1	NA	TRBJ2-2	NA	CASSFTTGLDTGELFF	TGCGCCAGCAGCTTTACAACAGGGTTGGATACCGGGGAGCTGTTTTTT
TRBV28	many	TRBJ1-5	TRBD1	CATTDRGRDQPQHF	TGTGCCACCACGGACAGGGGGCGAGATCAGCCCCAGCATTTT
TRBV12-3/TRBV12-4	many	TRBJ2-1	TRBD2	CASSPRTSFRNEQFF	TGTGCCAGCAGTCCCAGGACTAGCTTTCGGAATGAGCAGTTCTTC
TRBV12-3/TRBV12-4	NA	TRBJ1-1	NA	CASAIGEDTEAFF	TGTGCCAGCGCAATAGGGGAGGACACTGAAGCTTTCTTT
TRBV20-1	many	TRBJ2-1	TRBD2	CSASVASGRYEQFF	TGCAGTGCTAGTGTGGCTAGCGGGAGGTATGAGCAGTTCTTC
TRBV20-1	many	TRBJ2-3	TRBD2	CSAGSGNTQYF	TGCAGTGCTGGTAGCGGGAATACGCAGTATTTT
TRBV7-9	many	TRBJ2-1	TRBD1	CASSLSPGQVFIEQFF	TGTGCCAGCAGCTTATCCCCGGGACAGGTATTCATTGAGCAGTTCTTC
TRBV12-3/TRBV12-4	NA	TRBJ2-7	TRBD2	CASSARLAGLKSYEQYF	TGTGCCAGCAGTGCACGGCTAGCGGGGCTAAAATCCTACGAGCAGTACTTC
TRBV7-2	NA	TRBJ2-7	NA	CASSLRGGDSYEQYF	TGTGCCAGCAGCTTAAGGGGGGGTGACAGCTACGAGCAGTACTTC
TRBV5-1	many	TRBJ2-1	NA	CASGKTTQGLIPNEQFF	TGCGCCAGCGGCAAAACGACACAGGGACTCATCCCCAATGAGCAGTTCTTC
TRBV20-1	NA	TRBJ1-1	TRBD1	CSARDQVGTGDTEAFF	TGCAGTGCTAGAGACCAAGTCGGGACAGGGGACACTGAAGCTTTCTTT
TRBV7-9	NA	TRBJ2-1	NA	CASTLLAGLSYNEQFF	TGTGCCAGCACCCTCCTTGCGGGTCTCTCCTACAATGAGCAGTTCTTC
TRBV12-3/TRBV12-4	few	TRBJ2-2	TRBD2	CASSVLAPANTGELFF	TGTGCCAGCAGCGTACTAGCGCCCGCGAACACCGGGGAGCTGTTTTTT
TRBV5-1	few	TRBJ2-5	NA	CASSLASLGTQYF	TGCGCCAGCAGCTTGGCCTCGCTGGGGACCCAGTACTTC
TRBV12-3/TRBV12-4	NA	TRBJ2-3	NA	CASSLFEDTQYF	TGTGCCAGCAGTTTATTTGAAGATACGCAGTATTTT
TRBV12-3/TRBV12-4	few	TRBJ2-7	NA	CASSPSGAYYEQYF	TGTGCCAGCAGTCCCAGTGGGGCCTACTACGAGCAGTACTTC
TRBV3-1	few	TRBJ2-7	NA	CASSQVSAVRGYEQYF	TGTGCCAGCAGCCAAGTCAGCGCCGTCCGTGGGTACGAGCAGTACTTC
TRBV4-2	many	TRBJ2-1	TRBD2	CASSQYGPGLAVQSSYNEQFF	TGTGCCAGCAGCCAATATGGACCGGGACTAGCGGTACAGAGCTCCTACAATGAGCAGTTCTTC
TRBV20-1	NA	TRBJ2-2	TRBD2	CSAPHSGRNTGELFF	TGCAGTGCTCCTCATAGCGGGAGGAACACCGGGGAGCTGTTTTTT
TRBV20-1	few	TRBJ2-1	NA	CSAIRDSYNEQFF	TGCAGTGCGATTCGGGACTCCTACAATGAGCAGTTCTTC
TRBV11-2	NA	TRBJ2-3	NA	CASSLFRGVDTRTDTQYF	TGTGCCAGCAGCTTATTTAGAGGGGTGGACACACGCACAGATACGCAGTATTTT
TRBV25-1	NA	TRBJ2-2	NA	CASSELGAVQSAGANTGELFF	TGTGCCAGCAGTGAGTTGGGAGCGGTTCAGTCAGCGGGCGCGAACACCGGGGAGCTGTTTTTT
TRBV5-1	many	TRBJ1-2	NA	CASSPGGGGYGYTF	TGCGCCAGCAGCCCTGGTGGTGGAGGGTATGGCTACACCTTC
TRBV7-8	NA	TRBJ2-7	NA	CASSSPAGIGSEQYF	TGTGCCAGCAGCTCTCCGGCGGGAATAGGTAGCGAGCAGTACTTC
TRBV3-1	few	TRBJ2-5	NA	CASSQDHRGTQYF	TGTGCCAGCAGCCAAGACCATCGGGGGACCCAGTACTTC
TRBV20-1	NA	TRBJ2-7	TRBD2	CRAKLAGVPEQYF	TGCAGAGCCAAACTAGCGGGAGTCCCCGAGCAGTACTTC
TRBV5-1	many	TRBJ2-7	NA	CASSYDRIYEQYF	TGCGCCAGCAGTTATGACAGGATCTACGAGCAGTACTTC
TRBV14	few	TRBJ2-5	NA	CASSQSRTQYF	TGTGCCAGCAGCCAATCTAGGACCCAGTACTTC
TRBV20-1	many	TRBJ1-2	TRBD1	CSAIKGQDPVYGYTF	TGCAGTGCTATAAAAGGACAGGATCCGGTCTATGGCTACACCTTC
TRBV20-1	many	TRBJ1-2	NA	CSAELQGGYGYTF	TGCAGTGCTGAACTACAGGGTGGCTATGGCTACACCTTC
TRBV6-5	many	TRBJ2-5	TRBD1	CASSYDQGEPETQYF	TGTGCCAGCAGTTACGATCAGGGGGAGCCAGAGACCCAGTACTTC
TRBV4-2	NA	TRBJ2-1	TRBD1	CASSQHRGRTDNEQFF	TGTGCCAGCAGCCAGCACAGGGGGAGAACGGACAATGAGCAGTTCTTC
TRBV3-1	few	TRBJ2-5	NA	CASTILGGETQYF	TGTGCCAGCACGATCCTAGGGGGAGAGACCCAGTACTTC
TRBV5-1	many	TRBJ2-1	TRBD2	CASSSPSGISYNEQFF	TGCGCCAGCAGCTCACCTAGCGGGATCTCCTACAATGAGCAGTTCTTC
TRBV7-8	NA	TRBJ1-6	TRBD1	CASSLAQGILHSPLHF	TGTGCCAGCAGCTTAGCACAGGGGATCCTGCATTCACCCCTCCACTTT
TRBV7-6	many	TRBJ1-2	NA	CASSLRSSDGYTF	TGTGCCAGCAGCTTAAGGTCTAGTGATGGCTACACCTTC
TRBV6-2/TRBV6-3	NA	TRBJ1-5	NA	CASSSRGGEEGQPQHF	TGTGCCAGCAGTTCTCGTGGAGGGGAAGAGGGTCAGCCCCAGCATTTT
TRBV20-1	few	TRBJ2-3	NA	CSVPSARSTDTQYF	TGCAGTGTACCCAGCGCACGGAGCACAGATACGCAGTATTTT
TRBV12-3/TRBV12-4	NA	TRBJ1-1	TRBD1	CASSEGQGYTEAFF	TGTGCCAGCAGTGAAGGACAGGGGTACACTGAAGCTTTCTTT